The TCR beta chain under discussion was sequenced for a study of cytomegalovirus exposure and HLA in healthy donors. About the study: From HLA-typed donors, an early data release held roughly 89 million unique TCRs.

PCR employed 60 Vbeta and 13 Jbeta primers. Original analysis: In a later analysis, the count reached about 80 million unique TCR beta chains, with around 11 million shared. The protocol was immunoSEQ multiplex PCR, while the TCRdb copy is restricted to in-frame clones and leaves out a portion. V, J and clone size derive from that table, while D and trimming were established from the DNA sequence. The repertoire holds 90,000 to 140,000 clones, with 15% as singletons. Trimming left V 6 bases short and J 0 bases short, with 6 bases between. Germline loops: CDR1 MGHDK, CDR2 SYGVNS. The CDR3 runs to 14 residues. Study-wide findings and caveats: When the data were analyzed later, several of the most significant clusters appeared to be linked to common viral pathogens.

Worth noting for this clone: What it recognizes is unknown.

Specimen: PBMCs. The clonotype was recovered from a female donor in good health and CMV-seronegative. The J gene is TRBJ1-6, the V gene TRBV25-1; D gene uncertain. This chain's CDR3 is CASSPSSYNSPLHF. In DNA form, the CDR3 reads TGTGCCAGCAGCCCCAGCTCCTATAATTCACCCCTCCACTTT.